Shown below are 23 T cell receptor beta chains from a single sample sequenced in a study of T cell responses to AZD1222 COVID-19 vaccine. TCRdb's copy holds only in-frame clones and misses some; the assay was immunoSEQ multiplex PCR. The sample lists some 79,000 clones; approximately 83% were seen once. The starting material was peripheral blood, obtained 28 days after the second AZD1222 dose. These receptors all stem from an adult who received the AZD1222 COVID-19 vaccine.

The chain is built from TRBV29-1 and TRBJ1-1; D is undetermined. The CDR3 extends over 13 amino acids. Germline V gene data show CDR1 as SQVTM and CDR2 as ANQGSEA. V lost 4 bases and J lost 0, with 9 bases in between. CDR3 amino acids: CSVGGSVNTEAFF. DNA of the CDR3: TGCAGCGTTGGGGGATCGGTGAACACTGAAGCTTTCTTT.

The chain links TRBV18 to TRBJ2-4; D gene unclear. Trimming took 5 bases from V and 6 from J, leaving 11 bases between them. CDR1 is KGHSH and CDR2 is LQKENI in the germline V gene. The CDR3 sequence is 13 residues long. The CDR3 reads CASSEAVGNIQYF. CDR3 nucleotides: TGTGCCAGCTCAGAGGCCGTGGGAAACATTCAGTACTTC.

The rearrangement joins TRBV2 to TRBJ1-1; D is possibly TRBD1 (6 bases). The CDR3 spans 18 residues. Trimming left V 2 bases short and J 4 bases short, with 23 bases between. Germline V gene lookup returns CDR1 SNHLY and CDR2 FYNNEI. The CDR3: CASSERGMGAGFSTEAFF. The CDR3, as DNA: TGTGCCAGCAGTGAAAGAGGGATGGGGGCAGGGTTCTCCACTGAAGCTTTCTTT.

By share, this clone counts as large. CDR3 protein: CASSQSRGAGSPLHF. The CDR3, as DNA: TGCGCCAGCAGCCAATCCCGAGGGGCTGGCTCACCCCTCCACTTT. This chain uses TRBV4-3 with TRBJ1-6; tentatively, D is TRBD1 (5 bases). The CDR3 runs 15 residues. Trimming shortened V by 2 bases and J by 10 bases, and 15 bases separated the two germline ends. Germline CDR1 reads LGHNA; CDR2 reads YSLEER.

In this sample, this clone turned up once. This chain joins TRBV18 and TRBJ1-6, with unresolved D. The V and J ends lost 3 bases and 3 bases respectively, with 9 bases between them. This CDR3 comprises 15 residues. CDR1 and CDR2 from the germline V gene are KGHSH and LQKENI. The CDR3 here is CASSPQSYYNSPLHF. CDR3 in DNA: TGTGCCAGCTCACCCCAAAGCTACTATAATTCACCCCTCCACTTT. The whole variable domain, filled in from reference TRBV18 and TRBJ1-6, reads NAGVMQNPRHLVRRRGQEARLRCSPMKGHSHVYWYRQLPEEGLKFMVYLQKENIIDESGMPKERFSAEFPKEGPSILRIQQVVRGDSAAYFCASSPQSYYNSPLHFGNGTRLTVT.

This clone was detected once. V is TRBV19 and J is TRBJ2-3; possibly TRBD2 for D (5 bases). Germline loops: CDR1 LNHDA, CDR2 SQIVND (reference sequence). The ends were cut back, 0 bases at V and 7 bases at J, with 17 bases in the middle. CDR3 size: 16 residues. CDR3 sequence (DNA): TGTGCCAGTAGTATAGAGAGCGGATCCTTCTGGAATACGCAGTATTTT. Translation gives CASSIESGSFWNTQYF.

This sequence joins TRBV10-3 and TRBJ2-3; 8 nucleotides match TRBD1. Germline V gene sequence: CDR1 ENHRY, CDR2 SYGVKD. Trimming took 8 bases from V and 5 from J; bases not matched to a gene: 15. This CDR3 has 16 amino acids. CDR3 coding DNA: TGTGCCATCGGTACAGGGGGGTTTAGCTCGGGAGATACGCAGTATTTT. It yields the protein CAIGTGGFSSGDTQYF.

This clone came up once. This chain connects TRBV5-8 to TRBJ1-4; 9 nucleotides align to TRBD1. The CDR3 totals 16 residues. Germline V gives CDR1 SGHTS, CDR2 YDEGEE. J was trimmed by 0 bases and V by 4 bases; bases with no gene match: 4. CDR3 amino acids: CASSNGTGTTNEKLFF. The CDR3 DNA reads TGTGCCAGCAGCAACGGGACAGGGACAACTAATGAAAAACTGTTTTTT.

The chain couples TRBV6-2 or TRBV6-3 to TRBJ2-7, with 10 bases matching TRBD2. The CDR3 has 15 amino acids. Germline V gene lookup returns CDR1 MNHEY and CDR2 SVGEGT. Trimming took 4 bases from V and 2 from J; bases not matched to a gene: 5. The CDR3 reads CASSSWTSGTYEQYF. The DNA for the CDR3 is TGTGCCAGCAGTTCGTGGACTAGCGGAACCTACGAGCAGTACTTC.

In regard to this clone: The sample carries other DNA sequences with the same CDR3. The V call is TRBV11-2, the J call TRBJ2-1; a weak D match, TRBD2 (5 bases). V lost 5 bases, J lost 3 bases, and 11 bases lay in between. This CDR3 has 14 residues. The germline CDR1 and CDR2 sequences are SGHAT and FQNNGV. CDR3 sequence: CASSPSGSYNEQFF. CDR3 in DNA: TGTGCCAGCAGCCCGAGCGGAAGCTACAATGAGCAGTTCTTC.

This chain connects TRBV11-3 to TRBJ2-5; D remains unclear. With 1 base removed from V and 3 bases from J, the gap between germline ends came to 9 bases. The CDR3 runs to 14 residues. CDR1 and CDR2 from the germline V gene are SGHNT and YENEEA. The CDR3 bases are TGTGCCAGCAGCTTAGGCCCTGATAAAGAGACCCAGTACTTC. Amino acid sequence: CASSLGPDKETQYF.

This clone turned up a few times. V usage is TRBV6-2 or TRBV6-3 and J usage is TRBJ1-1, with D perhaps matching TRBD1 (6 bases). The CDR3 has 16 residues. Germline CDR1 MNHEY, CDR2 SVGEGT. V was trimmed by 6 bases and J by 1 base, leaving 18 bases between them. CDR3 sequence reads: CASSEYRVLGNTEAFF. The CDR3, as DNA: TGTGCCAGCAGCGAATACAGGGTTCTGGGGAACACTGAAGCTTTCTTT.

The rearrangement joins TRBV15 to TRBJ2-1; 8 bases align to TRBD2. The CDR3 runs 14 residues. The ends lost 5 bases at V and 6 bases at J; junction bases unmatched: 6. CDR1 LNHNV and CDR2 YYDKDF come from the germline V gene (reference sequence). The CDR3 here is CATSLGGGSNEQFF. The CDR3 DNA is TGTGCCACCAGCCTAGGCGGGGGGAGCAATGAGCAGTTCTTC. The full variable domain, in which reference TRBV15 and TRBJ2-1 provide the parts outside the CDR3, is DAMVIQNPRYQVTQFGKPVTLSCSQTLNHNVMYWYQQKSSQAPKLLFHYYDKDFNNEADTPDNFQSRRPNTSFCFLDIRSPGLGDTAMYLCATSLGGGSNEQFFGPGTRLTVL.

The chain combines TRBV28 with TRBJ1-1, with TRBD1 matching over 9 bases. The CDR3 sequence is 13 residues long. The ends lost 2 bases at V and 10 bases at J; junction bases unmatched: 5. CDR1 is MDHEN, CDR2 SYDVKM, per germline. In nucleotides, the CDR3 is TGTGCCAGCAGTTTACCAGGACAGGGGAGAGCTTTCTTT. It codes for CASSLPGQGRAFF.

The V call is TRBV19, the J call TRBJ1-6; TRBD1 matches 7 bases. V lost 6 bases and J lost 0; bases outside the gene matches: 14. This CDR3 has 19 amino acids. CDR1 LNHDA and CDR2 SQIVND come from the germline V gene (reference sequence). The CDR3 here is CASSLQGPRGSSYNSPLHF. As DNA, the CDR3 is TGTGCCAGTAGCCTACAGGGGCCAAGGGGAAGCTCCTATAATTCACCCCTCCACTTT. Full variable domain (remainder filled in from reference TRBV19 and TRBJ1-6): DGGITQSPKYLFRKEGQNVTLSCEQNLNHDAMYWYRQDPGQGLRLIYYSQIVNDFQKGDIAEGYSVSREKKESFPLTVTSAQKNPTAFYLCASSLQGPRGSSYNSPLHFGNGTRLTVT.

This clone was recorded only once. This specimen includes other DNA sequences encoding the same CDR3. The CDR3 coding sequence is TGTGCCAGCAGCCAGGATAATCAGCCCCAGCATTTT. Its protein product is CASSQDNQPQHF. This chain joins TRBV7-9 and TRBJ1-5; D gene unclear. Germline V CDR1 and CDR2: SEHNR, FQNEAQ (reference sequence). The CDR3 runs 12 residues. Trimming cost V 5 bases and J 4 bases, with 6 bases left between them. Filled out from reference TRBV7-9 and TRBJ1-5, the complete variable domain reads DTGVSQNPRHKITKRGQNVTFRCDPISEHNRLYWYRQTLGQGPEFLTYFQNEAQLEKSRLLSDRFSAERPKGSFSTLEIQRTEQGDSAMYLCASSQDNQPQHFGDGTRLSIL.

J is TRBJ1-1 and V is TRBV19; weak D call: TRBD1 (6 bases). This CDR3 comprises 13 residues. CDR1 and CDR2 from the germline V gene are LNHDA and SQIVND (reference sequence). The V and J ends lost 7 bases and 12 bases respectively, with 21 bases between them. The CDR3 protein is CASTSPGAPPTFF. Here the CDR3 DNA reads TGTGCCAGTACCTCACCGGGGGCTCCTCCAACTTTCTTT.

V and J are TRBV24-1 and TRBJ1-3, with unresolved D. The V and J ends lost 6 bases and 4 bases respectively, with 6 bases between them. This CDR3 comprises 12 residues. In germline, CDR1 is KGHDR, CDR2 SFDVKD. The CDR3 loop reads CATSSKGNTIYF. The CDR3 region has the DNA TGTGCCACCAGTTCCAAAGGAAACACCATATATTTT.

The gene calls are TRBV19 and TRBJ1-1, with D possibly TRBD1 on 5 matching bases. This CDR3 is built from 14 residues. From germline, CDR1 is LNHDA and CDR2 SQIVND (reference sequence). Trimming cost V 3 bases and J 7 bases, with 15 bases left between them. The CDR3 DNA reads as TGTGCCAGTAGTATCGGGGAAGGAACAGGTGAAGCTTTCTTT. Encoded protein: CASSIGEGTGEAFF.

CDR3 coding DNA: TGTGCCAGCAGTTACTCTAGGATAGCCCTTGAAGCTTTCTTT. Residues: CASSYSRIALEAFF. The chain joins TRBV6-5 to TRBJ1-1; D unresolved. CDR3 length equals 14 residues. V was shortened by 0 bases and J by 7 bases, with 12 bases between the two germline ends. Germline lookup yields CDR1 MNHEY and CDR2 SVGAGI.

This clone was detected once. The gene calls are TRBV5-6 and TRBJ1-2; the D gene is possibly TRBD1 (5 bases). The CDR3 is made up of 16 amino acids. V was cut by 3 bases and J by 2 bases, with 17 bases left in between. Germline V CDR1 and CDR2: SGHDT, YYEEEE. The CDR3 sequence is CASSSTQTAGNYGYTF. The CDR3 nucleotides read TGTGCCAGCAGCTCCACCCAGACAGCAGGAAACTATGGCTACACCTTC.

The chain is built from TRBV5-1 and TRBJ1-2; 11 nucleotides match TRBD1. The V gene end was trimmed by 3 bases and the J gene end by 6 bases; junction bases not matched to a gene: 7. This CDR3 has 15 amino acids. Germline CDR1 reads SGHRS; CDR2 reads YFSETQ. The CDR3 region is CASSYDPGQGDGYTF. CDR3 nucleotides: TGCGCCAGCAGCTACGACCCGGGACAGGGGGATGGCTACACCTTC.

The chain links TRBV7-3 to TRBJ2-5; 9 bases match TRBD2. This CDR3 is 16 amino acids long. Germline-derived CDR1 and CDR2 are SGHTA and FQGTGA. Trimming cost V 1 base and J 5 bases; bases outside gene matches: 8. CDR3 residues: CASSLNSAGGGETQYF. CDR3 coding DNA: TGTGCCAGCAGCTTAAATTCGGCGGGAGGGGGCGAGACCCAGTACTTC.